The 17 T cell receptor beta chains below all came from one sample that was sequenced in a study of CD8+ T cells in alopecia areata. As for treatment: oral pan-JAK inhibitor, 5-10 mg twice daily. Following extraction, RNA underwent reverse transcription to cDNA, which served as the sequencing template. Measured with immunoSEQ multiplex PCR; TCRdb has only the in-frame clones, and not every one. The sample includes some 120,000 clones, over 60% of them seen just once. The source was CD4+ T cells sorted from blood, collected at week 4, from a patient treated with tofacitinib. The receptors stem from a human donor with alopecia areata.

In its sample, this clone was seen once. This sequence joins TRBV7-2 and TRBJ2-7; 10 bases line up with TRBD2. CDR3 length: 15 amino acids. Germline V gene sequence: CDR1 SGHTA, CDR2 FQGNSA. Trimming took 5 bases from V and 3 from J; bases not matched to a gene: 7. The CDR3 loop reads CASSKGLAEHYEQYF. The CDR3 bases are TGTGCCAGCAGCAAAGGACTAGCGGAACACTACGAGCAGTACTTC. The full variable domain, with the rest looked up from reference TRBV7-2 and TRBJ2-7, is GAGVSQSPSNKVTEKGKDVELRCDPISGHTALYWYRQSLGQGLEFLIYFQGNSAPDKSGLPSDRFSAERTGGSVSTLTIQRTQQEDSAVYLCASSKGLAEHYEQYFGPGTRLTVT.

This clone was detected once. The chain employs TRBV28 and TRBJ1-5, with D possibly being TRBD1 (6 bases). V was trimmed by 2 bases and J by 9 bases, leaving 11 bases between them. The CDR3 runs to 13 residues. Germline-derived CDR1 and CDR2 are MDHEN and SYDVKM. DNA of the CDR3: TGTGCCAGCAGTTTAGACAGGCTTCGGCCCCAGCATTTT. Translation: CASSLDRLRPQHF.

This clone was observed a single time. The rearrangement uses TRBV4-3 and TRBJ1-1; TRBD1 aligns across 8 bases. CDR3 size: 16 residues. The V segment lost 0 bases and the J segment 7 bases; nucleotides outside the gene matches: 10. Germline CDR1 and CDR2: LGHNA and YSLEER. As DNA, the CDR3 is TGCGCCAGCAGCCAAGACATGACAGGGGCGGGCATTGAAGCTTTCTTT. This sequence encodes CASSQDMTGAGIEAFF.

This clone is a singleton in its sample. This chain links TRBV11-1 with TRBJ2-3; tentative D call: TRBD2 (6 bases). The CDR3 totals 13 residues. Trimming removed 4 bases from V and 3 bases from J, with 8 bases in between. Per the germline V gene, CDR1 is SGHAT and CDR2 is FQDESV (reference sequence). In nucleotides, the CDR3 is TGTGCCAGCAGCTCACGGGAGACAGATACGCAGTATTTT. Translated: CASSSRETDTQYF.

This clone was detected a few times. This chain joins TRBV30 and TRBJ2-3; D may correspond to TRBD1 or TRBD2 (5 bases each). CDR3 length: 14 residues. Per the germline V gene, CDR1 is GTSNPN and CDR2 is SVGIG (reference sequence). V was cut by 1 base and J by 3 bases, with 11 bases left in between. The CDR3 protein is CAWSDQGVTDTQYF. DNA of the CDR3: TGTGCCTGGAGTGACCAGGGAGTTACAGATACGCAGTATTTT.

CDR3: CASSLVLASSPRSQYF. The CDR3 region has the DNA TGTGCCAGCAGCTTAGTACTAGCGAGTTCCCCCAGGTCCCAGTACTTC. The chain recombines TRBV11-2 with TRBJ2-5, with 7 bases aligning to TRBD2. Germline V lookup: CDR1 SGHAT, CDR2 FQNNGV. V was clipped by 1 base and J by 9 bases; unmatched bases: 14. The CDR3 spans 16 residues. Complete variable domain (other parts from reference TRBV11-2 and TRBJ2-5): EAGVAQSPRYKIIEKRQSVAFWCNPISGHATLYWYQQILGQGPKLLIQFQNNGVVDDSQLPKDRFSAERLKGVDSTLKIQPAKLEDSAVYLCASSLVLASSPRSQYFGPGTRLLVL.

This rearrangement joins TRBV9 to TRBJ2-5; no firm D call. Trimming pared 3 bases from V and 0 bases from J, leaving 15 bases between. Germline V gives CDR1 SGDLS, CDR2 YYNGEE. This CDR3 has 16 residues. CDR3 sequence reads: CASSASAGRNQETQYF. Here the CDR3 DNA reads TGTGCCAGCAGCGCCTCGGCCGGGCGGAACCAAGAGACCCAGTACTTC.

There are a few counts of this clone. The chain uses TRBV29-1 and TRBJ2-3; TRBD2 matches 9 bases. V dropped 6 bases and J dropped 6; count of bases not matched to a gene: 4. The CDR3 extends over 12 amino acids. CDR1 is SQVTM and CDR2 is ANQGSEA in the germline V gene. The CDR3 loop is CSVTSGGDTQYF. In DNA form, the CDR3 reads TGCAGCGTGACTAGCGGCGGGGATACGCAGTATTTT.

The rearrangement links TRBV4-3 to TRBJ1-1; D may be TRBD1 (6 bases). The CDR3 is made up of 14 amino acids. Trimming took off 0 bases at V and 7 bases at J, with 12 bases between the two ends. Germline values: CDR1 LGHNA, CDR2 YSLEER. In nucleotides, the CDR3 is TGCGCCAGCAGCCAAGATTTTGGACAGCTTGAAGCTTTCTTT. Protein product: CASSQDFGQLEAFF.

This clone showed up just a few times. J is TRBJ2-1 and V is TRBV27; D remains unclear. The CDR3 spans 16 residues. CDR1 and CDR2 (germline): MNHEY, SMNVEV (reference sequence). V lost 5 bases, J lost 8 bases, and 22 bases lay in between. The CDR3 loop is CASSPQQTRHWDEQFF. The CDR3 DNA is TGTGCCAGCAGTCCCCAACAGACGCGGCACTGGGATGAGCAGTTCTTC.

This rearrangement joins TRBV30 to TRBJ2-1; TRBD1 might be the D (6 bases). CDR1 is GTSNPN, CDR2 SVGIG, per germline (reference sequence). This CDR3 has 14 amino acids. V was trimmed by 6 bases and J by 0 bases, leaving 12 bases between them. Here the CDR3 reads CACPADSSYNEQFF. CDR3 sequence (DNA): TGTGCCTGTCCAGCGGACAGCTCCTACAATGAGCAGTTCTTC.

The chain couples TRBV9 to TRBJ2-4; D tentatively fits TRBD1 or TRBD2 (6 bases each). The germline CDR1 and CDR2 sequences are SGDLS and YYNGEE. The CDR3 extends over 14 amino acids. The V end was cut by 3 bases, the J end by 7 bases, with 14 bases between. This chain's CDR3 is CASSASRRGNIQYF. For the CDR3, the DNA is TGTGCCAGCAGCGCCAGCCGGAGGGGGAACATTCAGTACTTC.

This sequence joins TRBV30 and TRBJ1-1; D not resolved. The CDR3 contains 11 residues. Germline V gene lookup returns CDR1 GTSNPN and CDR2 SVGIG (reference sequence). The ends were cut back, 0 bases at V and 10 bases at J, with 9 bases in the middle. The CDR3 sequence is CAWSVPPAAFF. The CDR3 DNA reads TGTGCCTGGAGTGTACCCCCGGCAGCTTTCTTT.

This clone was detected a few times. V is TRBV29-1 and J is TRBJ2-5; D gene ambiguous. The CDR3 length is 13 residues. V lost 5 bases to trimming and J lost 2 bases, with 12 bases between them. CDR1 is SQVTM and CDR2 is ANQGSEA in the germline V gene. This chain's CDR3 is CSVYVTEQETQYF. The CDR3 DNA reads TGCAGCGTTTACGTAACAGAACAAGAGACCCAGTACTTC.

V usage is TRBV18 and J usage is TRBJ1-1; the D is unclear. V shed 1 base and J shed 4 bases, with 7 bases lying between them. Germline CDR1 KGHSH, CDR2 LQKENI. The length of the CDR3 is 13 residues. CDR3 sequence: CASSPRMGTEAFF. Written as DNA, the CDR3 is TGTGCCAGCTCACCACGTATGGGCACTGAAGCTTTCTTT.

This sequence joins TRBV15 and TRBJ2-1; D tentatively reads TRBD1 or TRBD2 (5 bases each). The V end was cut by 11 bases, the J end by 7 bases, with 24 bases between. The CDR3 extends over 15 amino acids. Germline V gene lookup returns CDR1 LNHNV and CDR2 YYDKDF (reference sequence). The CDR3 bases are TGTGCCGCGGCTAGGACTGGCCCTAGGGGTAATGAGCAGTTCTTC. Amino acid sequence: CAAARTGPRGNEQFF.

Here the CDR3 reads CASSLARGNEQFF. The DNA for the CDR3 is TGCGCCAGCAGCTTGGCCAGGGGCAATGAGCAGTTCTTC. The chain is built from TRBV5-1 and TRBJ2-1, with TRBD1 as a possible D gene (6 bases). The V gene lost 0 bases and the J gene lost 6 bases, with 7 bases spanning the gap. Germline V lookup: CDR1 SGHRS, CDR2 YFSETQ. This CDR3 has 13 residues. Together with reference TRBV5-1 and TRBJ2-1, the CDR3 gives the full variable domain: KAGVTQTPRYLIKTRGQQVTLSCSPISGHRSVSWYQQTPGQGLQFLFEYFSETQRNKGNFPGRFSGRQFSNSRSEMNVSTLELGDSALYLCASSLARGNEQFFGPGTRLTVL.